The next 27 T cell receptor beta chains were all read from a single sample in a study of blood T cell repertoires in COVID-19. Repertoires were generated with immunoSEQ multiplex PCR, while TCRdb's copy carries only in-frame clones and drops some. The sample has about 290,000 clones, roughly 89% seen once. The sequenced sample consisted of PBMCs or T cells enriched from blood (not recorded which). The source is a woman between 40 and 50 years old who had recovered from COVID-19.

The rearrangement uses TRBV5-1 and TRBJ1-4; D is perhaps TRBD1 (6 bases). The CDR3 is made up of 16 amino acids. Germline CDR1 reads SGHRS; CDR2 reads YFSETQ. Deletions cut 4 bases from V and 0 bases from J, with 13 bases between. CDR3 sequence (DNA): TGCGCCAGCAGCCACGGACAGACCGCAACTAATGAAAAACTGTTTTTT. It translates to CASSHGQTATNEKLFF.

The chain combines TRBV5-6 with TRBJ1-4; the D is unclear. The CDR3 runs to 12 residues. From germline, CDR1 is SGHDT and CDR2 YYEEEE. V gave up 0 bases and J gave up 10 bases, with 7 bases separating them. The chain's CDR3 is CASSLEFGKLFF. The CDR3 DNA sequence: TGTGCCAGCAGCTTGGAATTCGGAAAACTGTTTTTT. The full variable domain, in which reference TRBV5-6 and TRBJ1-4 provide the parts outside the CDR3, is DAGVTQSPTHLIKTRGQQVTLRCSPKSGHDTVSWYQQALGQGPQFIFQYYEEEERQRGNFPDRFSGHQFPNYSSELNVNALLLGDSALYLCASSLEFGKLFFGSGTQLSVL.

The gene calls are TRBV3-1 (or the pseudogene TRBV3-2) and TRBJ1-5; 8 positions match TRBD1. The CDR3 is 14 amino acids. Germline CDR1 reads LGHDT; CDR2 reads YNNKEL (reference sequence). V lost 7 bases and J lost 4; bases outside the gene matches: 6. The CDR3 sequence: CASTNRGGNQPQHF. The CDR3 DNA sequence: TGTGCCAGCACCAACAGGGGGGGGAATCAGCCCCAGCATTTT.

V usage is TRBV5-1 and J usage is TRBJ1-5, with D perhaps matching TRBD1 (5 bases). With 0 bases removed from V and 1 base from J, the gap between germline ends came to 8 bases. Per germline, CDR1 SGHRS and CDR2 YFSETQ. The CDR3 has 15 residues. CDR3 region: CASSLGTLSNQPQHF. CDR3 sequence (DNA): TGCGCCAGCAGCTTGGGGACACTGAGCAATCAGCCCCAGCATTTT.

The V and J genes are TRBV30 and TRBJ2-5; 7 bases are a match to TRBD2. The CDR3 loop spans 15 amino acids. Germline V gene lookup returns CDR1 GTSNPN and CDR2 SVGIG (reference sequence). The V gene end was trimmed by 1 base and the J gene end by 5 bases; junction bases not matched to a gene: 10. The CDR3 region has the DNA TGTGCCTGGAGTGGGGGGGGAATGTATAGGGAGACCCAGTACTTC. It specifies CAWSGGGMYRETQYF.

The rearrangement uses TRBV7-9 and TRBJ1-2; D is possibly TRBD1 (5 bases). Germline CDR1 and CDR2: SEHNR and FQNEAQ (reference sequence). V lost 1 base and J lost 0, with 9 bases in between. The CDR3 is 15 residues long. The CDR3 region has the DNA TGTGCCAGCAGCTTAGGTACAGGAGCTAACTATGGCTACACCTTC. Residues: CASSLGTGANYGYTF. Based on the CDR3 plus reference TRBV7-9 and TRBJ1-2, the full variable domain is DTGVSQNPRHKITKRGQNVTFRCDPISEHNRLYWYRQTLGQGPEFLTYFQNEAQLEKSRLLSDRFSAERPKGSFSTLEIQRTEQGDSAMYLCASSLGTGANYGYTFGSGTRLTVV.

The rearrangement joins TRBV5-1 to TRBJ1-2; possibly TRBD1 for D (5 bases). The CDR3 contains 14 residues. V was shortened by 4 bases and J by 3 bases, with 13 bases between the two germline ends. Germline V gene data show CDR1 as SGHRS and CDR2 as YFSETQ. The CDR3 bases are TGCGCCAGCAGCCAGCAAGACAGTCACTATGGCTACACCTTC. Encoded protein: CASSQQDSHYGYTF.

The rearrangement uses TRBV18 and TRBJ2-3; unclear D gene. The germline V gene encodes CDR1 KGHSH and CDR2 LQKENI. The CDR3 length is 16 residues. V lost 6 bases and J lost 0, with 16 bases in between. The CDR3 coding sequence is TGTGCCAGCTCTCCTCCAGGCCTACCTAGCACAGATACGCAGTATTTT. It is translated as CASSPPGLPSTDTQYF.

The chain combines TRBV18 with TRBJ2-1; D possibly corresponds to TRBD2 (6 bases). Trimming cost V 0 bases and J 4 bases, with 28 bases left between them. The length of the CDR3 is 21 residues. Germline assignment: CDR1 KGHSH and CDR2 LQKENI. CDR3 sequence: CASSPPKDTPSVRRLYNEQFF. In DNA form, the CDR3 reads TGTGCCAGCTCACCACCGAAAGACACCCCTAGCGTACGGAGGTTATACAATGAGCAGTTCTTC.

The V and J genes are TRBV30 and TRBJ1-2, with D maybe TRBD1 (5 bases). The germline CDR1 and CDR2 sequences are GTSNPN and SVGIG (reference sequence). V was pared by 3 bases and J by 4 bases, with 12 bases between. The CDR3 sequence is 13 residues long. CDR3 bases: TGTGCCTGGAGCACCGGGGGGGGCTATGGCTACACCTTC. Amino acids: CAWSTGGGYGYTF.

This chain joins TRBV10-2 and TRBJ2-1, with 7 bases identical to TRBD2. The CDR3 runs 15 residues. CDR1 and CDR2 from the germline V gene are WSHSY and SAAADI. V trimming: 2 bases; J trimming: 7 bases; junction bases outside the gene matches: 8. CDR3 bases: TGCGCCAGCAGTGAGGGGGGGGACCCTTATAATGAGCAGTTCTTC. Translated, it gives CASSEGGDPYNEQFF.

This clone came up once. V and J are TRBV6-5 and TRBJ2-2; 7 nucleotides match TRBD2. J gave up 7 bases and V 6 bases, and 11 bases lay outside the gene matches. The V gene's germline CDR1 is MNHEY and CDR2 SVGAGI. The CDR3 has 15 amino acids. The CDR3 sequence is CASRVGGRQGGELFF. The CDR3, as DNA: TGTGCCAGCAGGGTGGGCGGGAGACAAGGCGGGGAGCTGTTTTTT.

The V gene is TRBV2, the J gene TRBJ1-2, with D maybe TRBD1 (5 bases). In germline, CDR1 is SNHLY, CDR2 FYNNEI. The CDR3 is 16 amino acids. Trimming stripped 2 bases from V and 3 bases from J, with 16 bases between. The CDR3 spells CASSESDGGGYYGYTF. DNA of the CDR3: TGTGCCAGCAGTGAATCGGATGGGGGGGGTTACTATGGCTACACCTTC.

The chain employs TRBV21-1 and TRBJ2-5; the table's D call of TRBD2 was not tested on the DNA. TRBV21-1 is a recognized pseudogene. This CDR3 comprises 14 residues. This CDR3 is CASSKPREMETQYF. The CDR3 DNA sequence: TGTGCCAGCAGCAAACCGCGGGAGATGGAGACCCAGTACTTC.

The rearrangement links TRBV18 to TRBJ2-3; D perhaps matches TRBD1 (8 bases). The CDR3 contains 16 residues. V was trimmed by 2 bases and J by 6 bases, leaving 18 bases between them. The germline gives CDR1 KGHSH, CDR2 LQKENI. The CDR3 sequence is CASSPLQGGRTDTQYF. CDR3 nucleotides: TGTGCCAGCTCACCATTACAGGGGGGGAGGACCGATACGCAGTATTTT. Together with reference TRBV18 and TRBJ2-3, the CDR3 gives the full variable domain: NAGVMQNPRHLVRRRGQEARLRCSPMKGHSHVYWYRQLPEEGLKFMVYLQKENIIDESGMPKERFSAEFPKEGPSILRIQQVVRGDSAAYFCASSPLQGGRTDTQYFGPGTRLTVL.

The chain is built from TRBV11-2 and TRBJ1-2; no reliable D call. Trimming removed 0 bases at V and 6 bases at J, with 14 bases between. Germline CDR1 SGHAT, CDR2 FQNNGV. CDR3 size: 15 residues. The CDR3 is CASSLDSYGLNGYTF. In DNA form, the CDR3 reads TGTGCCAGCAGCTTAGATTCCTACGGGTTGAATGGCTACACCTTC. Supplemented by reference TRBV11-2 and TRBJ1-2, the full variable domain reads EAGVAQSPRYKIIEKRQSVAFWCNPISGHATLYWYQQILGQGPKLLIQFQNNGVVDDSQLPKDRFSAERLKGVDSTLKIQPAKLEDSAVYLCASSLDSYGLNGYTFGSGTRLTVV.

This clone was observed a few times. The chain combines TRBV11-2 with TRBJ2-1, with a weak D call TRBD2 (6 bases). The CDR3 sequence is 14 residues long. Germline V gives CDR1 SGHAT, CDR2 FQNNGV. V lost 1 base and J 9 bases, leaving 13 bases between the germline ends. The CDR3 sequence: CASSLGGREGEQFF. In DNA, the CDR3 is TGTGCCAGCAGCTTAGGCGGGCGGGAAGGTGAGCAGTTCTTC. The complete variable domain, with remaining parts taken from reference TRBV11-2 and TRBJ2-1, reads EAGVAQSPRYKIIEKRQSVAFWCNPISGHATLYWYQQILGQGPKLLIQFQNNGVVDDSQLPKDRFSAERLKGVDSTLKIQPAKLEDSAVYLCASSLGGREGEQFFGPGTRLTVL.

This clone was observed many times. This chain joins TRBV27 and TRBJ2-3; D perhaps matches TRBD1 (6 bases). The germline gives CDR1 MNHEY, CDR2 SMNVEV (reference sequence). V was shortened by 4 bases and J by 0 bases, with 8 bases between the two germline ends. This CDR3 is built from 14 residues. The CDR3 here is CASSWTASTDTQYF. CDR3 nucleotide sequence: TGTGCCAGCAGTTGGACAGCGAGCACAGATACGCAGTATTTT.

The chain employs TRBV7-2 and TRBJ1-1, with no clear D. V shed 6 bases and J shed 0 bases, with 8 bases lying between them. The CDR3 totals 13 residues. Germline assignment: CDR1 SGHTA and CDR2 FQGNSA. The CDR3 spells CASSPNLNTEAFF. CDR3 sequence (DNA): TGTGCCAGCAGTCCAAATTTGAACACTGAAGCTTTCTTT. Complete variable domain (other parts from reference TRBV7-2 and TRBJ1-1): GAGVSQSPSNKVTEKGKDVELRCDPISGHTALYWYRQSLGQGLEFLIYFQGNSAPDKSGLPSDRFSAERTGGSVSTLTIQRTQQEDSAVYLCASSPNLNTEAFFGQGTRLTVV.

The chain carries TRBV7-2 and TRBJ1-4, with D maybe TRBD1 (6 bases). V lost 1 base to trimming and J lost 4 bases, with 7 bases between them. The CDR3 loop spans 14 amino acids. CDR1 and CDR2 (germline): SGHTA, FQGNSA. The CDR3 DNA reads as TGTGCCAGCAGCTTAGACAGGGTTAATGAAAAACTGTTTTTT. Its translation is CASSLDRVNEKLFF.

The V gene is TRBV2, the J gene TRBJ1-1, with 11 bases lining up with TRBD1. V shed 6 bases, J shed 1 base, and the junction held 7 bases outside the gene matches. The CDR3 runs to 16 residues. Germline V CDR1 and CDR2: SNHLY, FYNNEI. DNA for the CDR3: TGTGCCAGCAGAGTAGGACAGGGGGCTGGGAACACTGAAGCTTTCTTT. Translation: CASRVGQGAGNTEAFF.

The chain is built from TRBV18 and TRBJ1-1; D perhaps matches TRBD1 (6 bases). Per the germline V gene, CDR1 is KGHSH and CDR2 is LQKENI. V lost 5 bases and J 1 base, leaving 8 bases between the germline ends. The CDR3 spans 13 residues. CDR3 residues: CASSEQGNTEAFF. The CDR3 DNA reads as TGTGCCAGCTCAGAACAGGGGAACACTGAAGCTTTCTTT.

The sample holds a few counts of this clone. This chain links TRBV7-2 with TRBJ1-2, with unresolved D. V was clipped by 1 base and J by 2 bases, with 8 bases between them. The CDR3 totals 14 residues. The germline CDR1 and CDR2 sequences are SGHTA and FQGNSA. The CDR3 DNA follows: TGTGCCAGCAGCTTAGGTCCGCGGAACTATGGCTACACCTTC. Translation gives CASSLGPRNYGYTF.

This clone was counted between two and nine times. The genes are TRBV19 and TRBJ1-2; tentatively, D is TRBD1 (5 bases). The CDR3 loop spans 13 amino acids. V gave up 5 bases and J gave up 1 base, with 8 bases separating them. Germline CDR1 is LNHDA and CDR2 is SQIVND (reference sequence). CDR3 bases: TGTGCCAGTAGTGGGGGGATTAACTATGGCTACACCTTC. Translating gives CASSGGINYGYTF.

This rearrangement joins TRBV9 to TRBJ1-1; unclear D gene. In germline, CDR1 is SGDLS, CDR2 YYNGEE. V lost 1 base and J lost 1, with 5 bases in between. The CDR3 totals 13 residues. The CDR3 protein is CASSVTANTEAFF. The CDR3 region has the DNA TGTGCCAGCAGCGTAACAGCGAACACTGAAGCTTTCTTT.

In its sample, this clone was seen once. This sample also contains other DNA sequences that code for the same CDR3. Written as DNA, the CDR3 is TGCGCCAGCAGCTTGGGACAGGGGTCCACAGATACGCAGTATTTT. The encoded protein is CASSLGQGSTDTQYF. The gene calls are TRBV5-1 and TRBJ2-3; 8 nucleotides align to TRBD1. CDR1 SGHRS and CDR2 YFSETQ come from the germline V gene. The CDR3 covers 15 residues. Trimming cost V 0 bases and J 2 bases; bases outside gene matches: 2.

This sequence joins TRBV5-5 and TRBJ2-7, with a weak D call TRBD1 (5 bases). Trimming stripped 6 bases from V and 0 bases from J, with 16 bases between. The CDR3 is made up of 15 amino acids. Germline V gene lookup returns CDR1 SGHKS and CDR2 YYEKEE (reference sequence). The CDR3 loop reads CASTTGTYYSYEQYF. As DNA, the CDR3 is TGTGCCAGCACCACAGGAACGTATTACTCCTACGAGCAGTACTTC.